The present TCR beta chain was sequenced within a study of T cells in Graves' hyperthyroidism and ophthalmopathy. This clonotype was counted only a few times. CDR3 length: 14 amino acids. Trimming shortened V by 5 bases and J by 7 bases, and 18 bases separated the two germline ends. Germline V gives CDR1 ENHRY, CDR2 SYGVKD. Regions amplified from RNA transcripts were the TCR beta CDR3 regions. TCR CDR3 regions were first amplified by RT-PCR with HTBI primers. TCRdb passed the multiplex PCR reads through MiXCR, listing each CDR3 protein once. The sample carries about 740,000 distinct CDR3 sequences, 11% to 15% recorded once.

The clonotype comes from a woman between 18 and 29 years old with Graves' hyperthyroidism. The source material was blood. The gene calls are TRBV10-3 and TRBJ2-7; no definite D call. Here the CDR3 DNA reads TGTGCCATCAGTTTCGATGACTTAGTCGGGGAGCAGTACTTC. It yields the protein CAISFDDLVGEQYF.